Here is one TCR beta chain with its context. This entry is derived from a study of T cells in Graves' hyperthyroidism and ophthalmopathy. Study as a whole: At initial diagnosis, before any treatment had begun, peripheral blood was obtained.

Lactation, pregnancy, other autoimmune disease or uncontrolled infection led to exclusion of patients. RNA transcripts served as the template for amplifying TCR beta CDR3 regions. HTBI primers were employed in a first-round RT-PCR of the TCR CDR3. TCRdb fed the multiplex PCR reads into MiXCR, producing one record per CDR3 protein. This table holds more than 650,000 distinct CDR3 sequences, roughly 15% found once. There are 18 residues in the CDR3. The germline gives CDR1 PRHDT, CDR2 FYEKMQ (reference sequence). The V end lost 7 bases, the J end lost 2 bases, and 23 bases lay between the germline ends.

This clonotype was obtained from a young woman with Graves' hyperthyroidism. The specimen was blood. This chain connects TRBV13 to TRBJ2-2, with D perhaps assigned TRBD1 or TRBD2 (5 bases each). DNA of the CDR3: TGTGCCAGCAACCCAGCCCCCCGGTGGGGGAGAAACACCGGGGAGCTGTTTTTT. The encoded protein is CASNPAPRWGRNTGELFF.